This TCR beta chain was sequenced during a study of beta chain features in type 1 diabetes. Findings and caveats of the study: The study found that naive, central memory and Treg TCRB repertoires appeared more similar in patients than in healthy donors. Type 1 diabetes patients showed a moderate but significant shortening of TCRB CDR3s in all four CD4+ subsets.

This clone occurred a few times. Its target is unknown. This CDR3 has 15 residues. The isolated RNA, all of it, was reverse transcribed, so expressed TCRB transcripts were what got sequenced. Sequenced by immunoSEQ multiplex PCR; TCRdb stores in-frame clones only, minus some. The sample shows approximately 730,000 clones, roughly 13% of them seen only once. This receptor was taken from a man between 18 and 29 years old with type 1 diabetes. The sequenced sample consisted of naive CD4+ T cells from blood. The gene calls are TRBV21-1 and TRBJ2-2; TRBD2 reflects the table's D call only, with no check against the DNA. TRBV21-1 is deemed a pseudogene. The CDR3 DNA is TGTGCCAGCAGCACCCTCCCGCCGGGGGCCGGGGAGCTGTTTTTT. Amino acid sequence: CASSTLPPGAGELFF.